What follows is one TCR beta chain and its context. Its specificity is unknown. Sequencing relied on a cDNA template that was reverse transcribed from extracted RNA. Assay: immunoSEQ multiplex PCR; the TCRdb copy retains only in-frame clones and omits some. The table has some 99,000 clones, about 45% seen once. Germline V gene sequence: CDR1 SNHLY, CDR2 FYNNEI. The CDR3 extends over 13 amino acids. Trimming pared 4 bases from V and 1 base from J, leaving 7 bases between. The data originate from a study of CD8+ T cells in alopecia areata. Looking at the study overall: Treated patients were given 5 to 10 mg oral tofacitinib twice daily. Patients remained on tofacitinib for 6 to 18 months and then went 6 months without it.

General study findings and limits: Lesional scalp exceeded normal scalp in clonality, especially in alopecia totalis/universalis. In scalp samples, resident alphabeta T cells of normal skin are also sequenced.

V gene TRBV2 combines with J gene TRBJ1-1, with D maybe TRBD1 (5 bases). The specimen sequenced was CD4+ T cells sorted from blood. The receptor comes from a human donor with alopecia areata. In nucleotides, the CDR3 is TGTGCCAGCAGTGCTGGGGGGAACACTGAAGCTTTCTTT. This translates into CASSAGGNTEAFF.